A selection of T cell receptor beta chains follows, all from one sample in a study of technical replicates of blood from a few donors. TCRdb's table, derived via immunoSEQ multiplex PCR, lists solely in-frame clones and lacks some. This table has about 84,000 clones, 97% appearing once. Sequencing was done on a sample of T cells isolated from PBMCs. The receptors originated from a human donor in good health. The CDR3 runs from the conserved cysteine through the conserved F or W. Fields, in order: clone size, V gene, D gene, J gene, CDR3 DNA, CDR3 protein. The D gene is left open where the match is weak. A clone size is listed for some rows: how often the clone was seen (once, few, many), or a class if it is expanded.

>-|TRBV6-1|-|TRBJ2-2
TGTGCCAGTCTTCAGGGGTTCGGGGAGCTGTTTTTT
CASLQGFGELFF
>-|TRBV28|-|TRBJ2-3
TGTGCCAGCAGTTTAAGGGACTTAGTCGGCGCAGATACGCAGTATTTT
CASSLRDLVGADTQYF
>-|TRBV5-6|TRBD2|TRBJ2-3
TGTGCCAGCAGCTTGGATGTAGCGGGAGGGTCAGATACGCAGTATTTT
CASSLDVAGGSDTQYF
>-|TRBV14|TRBD2|TRBJ2-3
TGTGCCAGCAGCCAACTCGGGGGGGGCACAGATACGCAGTATTTT
CASSQLGGGTDTQYF
>-|TRBV25-1|TRBD2|TRBJ2-5
TGTGCCAGCAGTGCGGGGACTAGCGGGAGAACCAGAGAGACCCAGTACTTC
CASSAGTSGRTRETQYF
>-|TRBV7-9|-|TRBJ1-1
TGTGCCAGCGATAGAGGGTTTTCGGGCACTGAAGCTTTCTTT
CASDRGFSGTEAFF
>-|TRBV2|TRBD2|TRBJ2-7
TGTGCCAGCAGTGAAAGCGGGGGGGTATTAGAGCAGTACTTC
CASSESGGVLEQYF
>once|TRBV6-4|-|TRBJ2-2
TGTGCCAGCAGTGACTCTTGGGGGGTCAGCGGGGAGCTGTTTTTT
CASSDSWGVSGELFF
>-|TRBV25-1|-|TRBJ2-1
TGTGCCAGCAGGAGGTCGGGAGGGGGCGCGAGAAATGAGCAGTTCTTC
CASRRSGGGARNEQFF
>-|TRBV5-6|-|TRBJ2-5
TGTGCCAGCAGCTCCGTGGCCGGGGACCAAGAGACCCAGTACTTC
CASSSVAGDQETQYF
>once|TRBV28|TRBD2|TRBJ2-1
TGTGCCAGCAGTTACCGACTAGCGGGGTCCTCCTTCTCCTACAATGAGCAGTTCTTC
CASSYRLAGSSFSYNEQFF
>-|TRBV28|TRBD1|TRBJ1-1
TGTGCCAGCAAGAAAACAGGGGGCGAGGGCACTGAAGCTTTCTTT
CASKKTGGEGTEAFF
>-|TRBV12-2|-|TRBJ1-4
TGTGCAAGTCGCAATCCCGGGACAGGGGACCCTTCAACTAATGAAAAACTGTTTTTT
CASRNPGTGDPSTNEKLFF
>-|TRBV6-6|TRBD1|TRBJ1-1
TGTGCCAGCAGGGACAGGGAAGGGCAAGCTTTCTTT
CASRDREGQAFF
>-|TRBV6-4|TRBD2|TRBJ2-1
TGTGCCAGCAGTGACTGGCGGGAGGGTGAGCAGTTCTTC
CASSDWREGEQFF
>-|TRBV6-1|TRBD2|TRBJ2-7
TGTGCCAGCAGTGAGGGGACTAGCGGAAACATCCCTATCGAGCAGTACTTC
CASSEGTSGNIPIEQYF
>-|TRBV30|TRBD1|TRBJ2-7
TGTGCCGGATACAGGGGGCTCGAGCAGTACTTC
CAGYRGLEQYF
>-|TRBV20-1|-|TRBJ1-1
TGTCAGGGGAGAAACACTGAAGCTTTCTTT
CQGRNTEAFF
>-|TRBV5-8|-|TRBJ1-5
TGTGCCAGCAGCTTGGCAGGGGTTGGTCAGCCCCAGCATTTT
CASSLAGVGQPQHF
>-|TRBV11-3|-|TRBJ1-1
TGTGCCAGCAGCTTAGGAGGAGACACTGAAGCTTTCTTT
CASSLGGDTEAFF
>few|TRBV6-5|TRBD1|TRBJ2-2
TGTGCCAGCACCAAGACAGGGGGTCCCACCGGGGAGCTGTTTTTT
CASTKTGGPTGELFF
>once|TRBV30|-|TRBJ1-2
TGTGCCTTCCAACCAGGGCGAGTGGATGGCTACACCTTC
CAFQPGRVDGYTF
>-|TRBV19|-|TRBJ1-6
TGTGCCAGTAGCGTCGGGTCCTATAATTCACCCCTCCACTTT
CASSVGSYNSPLHF
>-|TRBV28|TRBD2|TRBJ2-7
TGTGCCACCACAGGCGGGAGGACTTACGAGCAGTACTTC
CATTGGRTYEQYF
>-|TRBV7-9|-|TRBJ1-4
TGTGCCAGCAGCCCACCCCCGGCAGGGGTGGTCGAAAAACTGTTTTTT
CASSPPPAGVVEKLFF
>-|TRBV19|TRBD1|TRBJ1-2
TGTGCCAGTAGTATGGGACAGCGAACTAACTATGGCTACACCTTC
CASSMGQRTNYGYTF
>-|TRBV7-9|-|TRBJ1-5
TGTGCCAGCAGCACCGACCCTTACGGGGTTTATAGCAATCAGCCCCAGCATTTT
CASSTDPYGVYSNQPQHF
>-|TRBV28|-|TRBJ2-5
TGTGCCAGCAGTTTAAGGCAGGGGCCTTTGGAAGAGACCCAGTACTTC
CASSLRQGPLEETQYF
>-|TRBV6-1|TRBD1|TRBJ1-4
TGTGCCAGCAGTGACACAGGGGGCCTTAATGAAAAACTGTTTTTT
CASSDTGGLNEKLFF
>-|TRBV6-5|TRBD2|TRBJ2-3
TGTGCCAGCAGTTCTACCGGGACTAGGTTAGATACGCAGTATTTT
CASSSTGTRLDTQYF
>-|TRBV19|TRBD2|TRBJ2-7
TGTGCCAGTAGTATAGGCCTAGCGGTCTACGAGCAGTACTTC
CASSIGLAVYEQYF
>-|TRBV5-1|-|TRBJ2-1
TGCGCCAGCAGCCTCGGACTCGTCGGCCATGAGCAGTTCTTC
CASSLGLVGHEQFF
>few|TRBV7-9|TRBD1|TRBJ2-7
TGTGCCAGCGCTACAACTTACGGGACAGATATCTACGAGCAGTACTTC
CASATTYGTDIYEQYF
>-|TRBV7-8|TRBD1|TRBJ2-5
TGTGCCAGCAGACGCCCCCGGACAGGGGTCGAAGAGACCCAGTACTTC
CASRRPRTGVEETQYF
>-|TRBV6-6|-|TRBJ1-5
TGTGCCAGCAGTTACTCTCAGTCGGGGCCCCAGCATTTT
CASSYSQSGPQHF
>-|TRBV9|-|TRBJ2-7
TGTGCCAGCAGCGTAGCTTCAGGGCTCGGCGAGCAGTACTTC
CASSVASGLGEQYF
>-|TRBV6-6|-|TRBJ1-1
TGTGCCAGCAGCCTAGTTAGACAGACTCCAAACACTGAAGCTTTCTTT
CASSLVRQTPNTEAFF
>-|TRBV18|TRBD1|TRBJ1-2
TGTGCCAGCTCACCCTCGAGACAGGGAAATGGCTACACCTTC
CASSPSRQGNGYTF
>once|TRBV29-1|TRBD1|TRBJ2-7
TGCAGCGTCTGGGACAGGGACTACGAGCAGTACTTC
CSVWDRDYEQYF
>-|TRBV4-2|TRBD2|TRBJ2-3
TGTGCCAGCAGCGGGGGACTAGGGGCCCTTGGGGATACGCAGTATTTT
CASSGGLGALGDTQYF